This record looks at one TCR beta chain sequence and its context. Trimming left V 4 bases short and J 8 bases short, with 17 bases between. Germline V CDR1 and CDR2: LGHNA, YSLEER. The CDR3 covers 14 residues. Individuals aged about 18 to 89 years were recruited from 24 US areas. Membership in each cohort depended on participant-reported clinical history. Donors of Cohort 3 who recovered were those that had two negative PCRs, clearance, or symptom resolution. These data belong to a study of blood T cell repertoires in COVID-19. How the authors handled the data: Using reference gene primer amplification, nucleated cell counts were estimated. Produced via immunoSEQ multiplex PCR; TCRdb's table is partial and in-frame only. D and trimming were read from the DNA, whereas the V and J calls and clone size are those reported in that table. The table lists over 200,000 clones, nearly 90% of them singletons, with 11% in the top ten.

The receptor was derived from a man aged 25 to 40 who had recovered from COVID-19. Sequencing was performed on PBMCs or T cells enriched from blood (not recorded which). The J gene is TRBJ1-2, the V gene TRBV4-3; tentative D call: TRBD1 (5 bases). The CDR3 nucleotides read TGCGCCAGCAGCCGAGTCCAGAACGGGGGAGGCTACACCTTC. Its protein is CASSRVQNGGGYTF.